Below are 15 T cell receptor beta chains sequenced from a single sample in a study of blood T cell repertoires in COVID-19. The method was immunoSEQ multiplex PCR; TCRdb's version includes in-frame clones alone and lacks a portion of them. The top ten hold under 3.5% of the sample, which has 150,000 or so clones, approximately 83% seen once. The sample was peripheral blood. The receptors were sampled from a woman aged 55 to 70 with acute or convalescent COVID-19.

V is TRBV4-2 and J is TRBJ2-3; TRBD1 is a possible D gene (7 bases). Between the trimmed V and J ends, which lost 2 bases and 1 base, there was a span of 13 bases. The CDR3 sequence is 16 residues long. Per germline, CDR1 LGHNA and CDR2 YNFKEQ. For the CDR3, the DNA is TGTGCCAGCAGCCAACCCAGGGGGGACGGCACAGATACGCAGTATTTT. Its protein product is CASSQPRGDGTDTQYF.

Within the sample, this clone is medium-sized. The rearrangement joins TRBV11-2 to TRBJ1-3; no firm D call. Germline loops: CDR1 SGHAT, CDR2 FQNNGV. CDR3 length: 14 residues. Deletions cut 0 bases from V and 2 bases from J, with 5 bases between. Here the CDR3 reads CASSLEAAGNTIYF. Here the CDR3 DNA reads TGTGCCAGCAGCTTAGAGGCAGCTGGAAACACCATATATTTT. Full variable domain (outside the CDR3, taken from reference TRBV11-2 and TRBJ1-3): EAGVAQSPRYKIIEKRQSVAFWCNPISGHATLYWYQQILGQGPKLLIQFQNNGVVDDSQLPKDRFSAERLKGVDSTLKIQPAKLEDSAVYLCASSLEAAGNTIYFGEGSWLTVV.

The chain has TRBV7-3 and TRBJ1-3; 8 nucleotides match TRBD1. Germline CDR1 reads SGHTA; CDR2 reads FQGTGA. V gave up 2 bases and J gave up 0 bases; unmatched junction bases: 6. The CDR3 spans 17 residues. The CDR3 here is CASSLVATGDSGNTIYF. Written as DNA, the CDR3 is TGTGCCAGCAGCTTAGTTGCGACAGGGGACTCTGGAAACACCATATATTTT.

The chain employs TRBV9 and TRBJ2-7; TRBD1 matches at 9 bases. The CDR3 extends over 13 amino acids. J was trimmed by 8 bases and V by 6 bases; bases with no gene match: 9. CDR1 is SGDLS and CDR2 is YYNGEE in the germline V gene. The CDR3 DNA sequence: TGTGCCAGCAACAAGGACAGGGGAGGCAAGCAGTACTTC. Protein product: CASNKDRGGKQYF.

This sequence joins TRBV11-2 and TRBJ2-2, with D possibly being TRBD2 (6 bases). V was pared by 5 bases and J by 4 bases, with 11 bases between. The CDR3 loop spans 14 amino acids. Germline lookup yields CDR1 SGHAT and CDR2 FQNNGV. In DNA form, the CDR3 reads TGTGCCAGCAGCATGAGACTAGGCACCGGGGAGCTGTTTTTT. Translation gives CASSMRLGTGELFF.

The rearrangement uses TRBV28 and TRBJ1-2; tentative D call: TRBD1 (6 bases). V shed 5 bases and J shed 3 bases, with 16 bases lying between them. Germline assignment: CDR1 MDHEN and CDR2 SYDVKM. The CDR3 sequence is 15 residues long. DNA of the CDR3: TGTGCCAGCAGTGTAGATAGGGCAGGGGACTATGGCTACACCTTC. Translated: CASSVDRAGDYGYTF.

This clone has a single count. CDR3 nucleotides: TGCGCCAGTCGGGCAGGGCCCCCCTACGAGCAGTACTTC. Amino acids: CASRAGPPYEQYF. This chain connects TRBV10-2 to TRBJ2-7; D perhaps matches TRBD1 (5 bases). The CDR3 runs to 13 residues. Germline CDR1 reads WSHSY; CDR2 reads SAAADI. Deletions cut 9 bases from V and 2 bases from J, with 14 bases between.

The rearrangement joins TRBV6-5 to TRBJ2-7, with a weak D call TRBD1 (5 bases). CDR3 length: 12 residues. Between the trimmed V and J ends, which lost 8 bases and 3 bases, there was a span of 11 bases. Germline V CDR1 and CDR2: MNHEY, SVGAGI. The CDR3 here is CASRSGFYEQYF. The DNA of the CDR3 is TGTGCCAGCCGATCAGGGTTCTACGAGCAGTACTTC.

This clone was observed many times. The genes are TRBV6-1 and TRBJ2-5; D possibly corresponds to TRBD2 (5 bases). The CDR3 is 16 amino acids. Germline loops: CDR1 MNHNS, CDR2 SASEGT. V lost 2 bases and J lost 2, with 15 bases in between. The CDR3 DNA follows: TGTGCCAGCAGTGAATATCTGGGGTCGGGGCAAGAGACCCAGTACTTC. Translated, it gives CASSEYLGSGQETQYF.

CDR3 DNA sequence: TGTGCCAGCAGCTTACACAGGGGAACTAGCACAGATACGCAGTATTTT. Protein product: CASSLHRGTSTDTQYF. The V gene is TRBV7-2, the J gene TRBJ2-3; the match to TRBD1 covers 7 bases. CDR1 SGHTA and CDR2 FQGNSA come from the germline V gene. V lost 2 bases and J lost 0; bases outside the gene matches: 5. The CDR3 contains 16 residues.

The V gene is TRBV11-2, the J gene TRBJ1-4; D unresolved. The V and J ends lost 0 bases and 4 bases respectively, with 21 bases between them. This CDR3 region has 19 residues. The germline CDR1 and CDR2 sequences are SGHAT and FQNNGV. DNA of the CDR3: TGTGCCAGCAGCTTAGAACGGGGAGTAACGTTAGGACTTAATGAAAAACTGTTTTTT. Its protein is CASSLERGVTLGLNEKLFF. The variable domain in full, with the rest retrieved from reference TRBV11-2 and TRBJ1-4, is EAGVAQSPRYKIIEKRQSVAFWCNPISGHATLYWYQQILGQGPKLLIQFQNNGVVDDSQLPKDRFSAERLKGVDSTLKIQPAKLEDSAVYLCASSLERGVTLGLNEKLFFGSGTQLSVL.

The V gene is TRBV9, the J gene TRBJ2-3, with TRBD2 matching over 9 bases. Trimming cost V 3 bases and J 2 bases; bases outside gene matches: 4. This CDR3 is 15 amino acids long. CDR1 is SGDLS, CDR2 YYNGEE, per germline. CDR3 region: CASSDSGGYTDTQYF. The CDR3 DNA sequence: TGTGCCAGCAGCGATAGCGGGGGTTACACAGATACGCAGTATTTT.

DNA of the CDR3: TGTGCCAGCTCATCACAAGCGGGGATTGGGAGCTCCTACGAGCAGTACTTC. Protein product: CASSSQAGIGSSYEQYF. The chain has TRBV18 and TRBJ2-7, with TRBD2 matching over 7 bases. CDR3 length: 17 amino acids. V dropped 5 bases and J dropped 0; count of bases not matched to a gene: 13. CDR1 and CDR2 from the germline V gene are KGHSH and LQKENI.

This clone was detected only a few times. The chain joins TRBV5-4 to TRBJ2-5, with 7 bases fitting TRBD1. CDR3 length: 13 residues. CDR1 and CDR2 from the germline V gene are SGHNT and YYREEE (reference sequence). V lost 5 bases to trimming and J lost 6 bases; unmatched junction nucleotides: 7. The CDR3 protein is CASSRTGQQTQYF. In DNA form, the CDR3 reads TGTGCCAGCAGTCGGACAGGCCAGCAGACCCAGTACTTC.

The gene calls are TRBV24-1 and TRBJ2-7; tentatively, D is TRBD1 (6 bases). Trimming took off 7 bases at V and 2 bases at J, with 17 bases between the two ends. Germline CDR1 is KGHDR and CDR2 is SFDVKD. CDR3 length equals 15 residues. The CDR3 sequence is CATSDPRTAAYEQYF. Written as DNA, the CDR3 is TGTGCCACCAGCGACCCCCGGACAGCGGCCTACGAGCAGTACTTC.